This T cell receptor (beta chain) originates from a study of cytomegalovirus exposure and HLA in healthy donors. The study's findings and limits: Analysis performed later showed TCR beta chains linked to HLA being more clonally expanded than equally common others.

The germline V gene encodes CDR1 MNHEY and CDR2 SMNVEV (reference sequence). The CDR3 consists of 14 residues. Between the trimmed V and J ends, which lost 7 bases and 0 bases, there was a span of 13 bases. A word on this clone: Its matching antigen is unknown.

Use of 60 Vbeta and 13 Jbeta primers characterized the PCR. Here immunoSEQ multiplex PCR was the method, and the copy in TCRdb shows in-frame clones only, minus some. The sample yields over 150,000 clones, just over 75% seen once. The sequencing input was PBMCs. V gene TRBV27 combines with J gene TRBJ2-7; perhaps TRBD1 as D (5 bases). This receptor was taken from a young woman in good health and CMV-seropositive. The CDR3 nucleotides are TGTGCCAGCAACGACAGTTGGACCTCCTACGAGCAGTACTTC. It codes for CASNDSWTSYEQYF.